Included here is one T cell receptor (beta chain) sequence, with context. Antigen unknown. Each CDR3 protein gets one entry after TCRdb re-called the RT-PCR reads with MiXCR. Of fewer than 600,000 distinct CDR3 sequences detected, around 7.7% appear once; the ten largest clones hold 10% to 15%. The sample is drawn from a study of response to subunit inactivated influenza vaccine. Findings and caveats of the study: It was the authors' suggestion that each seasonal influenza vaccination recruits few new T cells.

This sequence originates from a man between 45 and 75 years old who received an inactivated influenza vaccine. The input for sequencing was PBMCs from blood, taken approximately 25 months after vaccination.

CDR3 loop: CASSTGTSFRDEQFF. In DNA form, the CDR3 reads TGTGCCAGCAGCACCGGGACTAGCTTCAGGGATGAGCAGTTCTTC. The gene calls are TRBV5-8 and TRBJ2-1, with 9 bases identical to TRBD2. Germline CDR1 SGHTS, CDR2 YDEGEE. The CDR3 is 15 amino acids. V shed 4 bases and J 8 bases; nucleotides not matched to a gene: 10.